Listed here are 32 T cell receptor beta chains from one sample, sequenced in a study of T cells in Graves' hyperthyroidism and ophthalmopathy. TCR beta CDR3 region amplification was performed from RNA transcripts. HTBI primers were used for first-round RT-PCR of the TCR CDR3. A single record per CDR3 protein comes from TCRdb applying MiXCR to the multiplex PCR reads. The data show about 420,000 distinct CDR3 sequences, 15% to 19% seen once. What was sequenced was blood. The receptor source for this set is a woman aged 18-29 years with Graves' hyperthyroidism.

This clonotype has only a few counts. The chain employs TRBV20-1 and TRBJ1-2; TRBD1 aligns across 9 bases. This CDR3 comprises 13 residues. The V segment lost 2 bases and the J segment 3 bases; nucleotides outside the gene matches: 1. CDR1 and CDR2 (germline): DFQATT, SNEGSKA (reference sequence). CDR3 in DNA: TGCAGTGCTAGACGGGACAGGGACTATGGCTACACCTTC. It is translated as CSARRDRDYGYTF.

The chain recombines TRBV7-2 with TRBJ1-5; possibly TRBD1 for D (6 bases). Germline V CDR1 and CDR2: SGHTA, FQGNSA. The CDR3 extends over 16 amino acids. V lost 1 base and J lost 6, with 16 bases in between. In DNA, the CDR3 is TGTGCCAGCAGCTTAGTAGCCGGGGGCGGGGGTCAGCCCCAGCATTTT. This codes for CASSLVAGGGGQPQHF.

This clonotype was counted ten times or more. The chain couples TRBV28 to TRBJ1-6, with 10 bases identical to TRBD1. CDR3 length equals 15 residues. With 5 bases clipped from V and 9 bases from J, the junction kept 7 bases outside the gene matches. Germline CDR1 and CDR2: MDHEN and SYDVKM. The DNA of the CDR3 is TGTGCCAGCAGTCCCATGGACAGGGGGACTTCACCCCTCCACTTT. Its protein is CASSPMDRGTSPLHF.

This clonotype was counted between two and nine times. This CDR3 is missing its conserved last phenylalanine or tryptophan, likely due to a read error. The chain combines TRBV20-1 with TRBJ2-1; TRBD2 agrees at 14 bases. V gave up 0 bases and J gave up 1 base; unmatched junction bases: 8. This CDR3 region has 19 residues. Germline V gene lookup returns CDR1 DFQATT and CDR2 SNEGSKA (reference sequence). The CDR3 is CSAREPGLAGVGSYNEQFC. CDR3 DNA: TGCAGTGCTAGAGAACCGGGACTAGCGGGAGTAGGTTCCTACAATGAGCAGTTCTGC.

This clonotype occurred many times. The chain employs TRBV3-1 and TRBJ2-5; D possibly corresponds to TRBD2 (7 bases). The CDR3 is made up of 13 amino acids. The V gene's germline CDR1 is LGHDT and CDR2 YNNKEL (reference sequence). V dropped 4 bases and J dropped 5 bases, with 11 bases sitting between them. The CDR3 DNA reads TGTGCCAGCAGCCTGAGGGGGGGGGAGACCCAGTACTTC. It codes for CASSLRGGETQYF.

This clonotype showed up just a few times. The chain is built from TRBV11-2 and TRBJ2-1; 11 bases line up with TRBD2. The CDR3 extends over 18 amino acids. V lost 1 base, J lost 6 bases, and 11 bases stayed unmatched. CDR1 is SGHAT and CDR2 is FQNNGV in the germline V gene. The CDR3 reads CASSLVWLSGRASNEQFF. CDR3 nucleotides: TGTGCCAGCAGCTTAGTCTGGCTTAGCGGGAGGGCCAGCAATGAGCAGTTCTTC.

This clonotype was detected a few times. The chain is built from TRBV19 and TRBJ1-2, with 8 bases aligning to TRBD1. This CDR3 has 14 amino acids. Losses at the gene ends were 5 bases for V and 4 bases for J; bases not matched to a gene: 6. Germline CDR1 and CDR2: LNHDA and SQIVND (reference sequence). DNA of the CDR3: TGTGCCAGTAGTGTCGACAGGGGAAGCTATGGCTACACCTTC. Its protein product is CASSVDRGSYGYTF.

In this sample, this clonotype turned up many times. V usage is TRBV5-1 and J usage is TRBJ2-1, with TRBD2 identical over 7 bases. Germline loops: CDR1 SGHRS, CDR2 YFSETQ. V lost 4 bases and J lost 1; bases outside the gene matches: 17. CDR3 length: 19 residues. CDR3: CASSANGASGIGSYNEQFF. CDR3 bases: TGCGCCAGCAGCGCCAACGGGGCTAGCGGAATCGGGTCCTACAATGAGCAGTTCTTC.

This clonotype was detected many times. J is TRBJ1-5 and V is TRBV20-1; 9 positions agree with TRBD1. Germline V gives CDR1 DFQATT, CDR2 SNEGSKA (reference sequence). The CDR3 covers 13 residues. The V segment lost 3 bases and the J segment 4 bases; nucleotides outside the gene matches: 1. The CDR3 bases are TGCAGTGCTAGGACAGGGGGGAATCAGCCCCAGCATTTT. Translation: CSARTGGNQPQHF.

The sample holds a few counts of this clonotype. The CDR3 spells CASSTGYQETQYF. Written as DNA, the CDR3 is TGTGCCAGCAGTACGGGGTACCAAGAGACCCAGTACTTC. The V call is TRBV2, the J call TRBJ2-5, with a weak D call TRBD2 (5 bases). Germline CDR1 reads SNHLY; CDR2 reads FYNNEI. V was pared by 5 bases and J by 0 bases, with 7 bases between. CDR3 length: 13 residues.

This clonotype was found a few times. This chain uses TRBV3-1 with TRBJ1-6; no definite D call. Germline values: CDR1 LGHDT, CDR2 YNNKEL (reference sequence). The CDR3 has 17 amino acids. With 0 bases removed from V and 6 bases from J, the gap between germline ends came to 15 bases. CDR3 protein: CASSQDGMGSINSPLHF. The CDR3, as DNA: TGTGCCAGCAGCCAAGATGGAATGGGGTCGATTAATTCACCCCTCCACTTT. Using reference TRBV3-1 and TRBJ1-6 for the parts outside the CDR3, the full variable domain is DTAVSQTPKYLVTQMGNDKSIKCEQNLGHDTMYWYKQDSKKFLKIMFSYNNKELIINETVPNRFSPKSPDKAHLNLHINSLELGDSAVYFCASSQDGMGSINSPLHFGNGTRLTVT.

Many counts were recorded for this clonotype. The V and J genes are TRBV6-1 and TRBJ2-4; D gene ambiguous. The germline gives CDR1 MNHNS, CDR2 SASEGT. The CDR3 is 18 residues long. Trimming cost V 1 base and J 0 bases, with 16 bases left between them. The CDR3 coding sequence is TGTGCCAGCAGTGAAGGCGGCAGACCCACTCTAGCCAAAAACATTCAGTACTTC. It translates to CASSEGGRPTLAKNIQYF.

This clonotype was counted ten times or more. V gene TRBV28 combines with J gene TRBJ2-2, with D possibly being TRBD1 (6 bases). The V and J ends lost 3 bases and 8 bases respectively, with 13 bases between them. Germline V lookup: CDR1 MDHEN, CDR2 SYDVKM. This CDR3 region has 14 residues. The CDR3 loop is CASSFHRAKGELFF. CDR3 in DNA: TGTGCCAGCAGTTTCCACAGGGCGAAAGGGGAGCTGTTTTTT.

This clonotype was counted at least ten times. The chain links TRBV12-3 or TRBV12-4 to TRBJ1-1; D is ambiguous. V was cut by 4 bases and J by 0 bases, with 9 bases left in between. CDR3 length equals 14 residues. CDR3 in DNA: TGTGCCAGCAGTTCCGGGCCCCTGAACACTGAAGCTTTCTTT. This translates into CASSSGPLNTEAFF.

In its sample, this clonotype was seen many times. The chain joins TRBV6-5 to TRBJ1-2; 11 positions agree with TRBD1. CDR1 and CDR2 (germline): MNHEY, SVGAGI. V lost 2 bases and J lost 3; bases outside the gene matches: 11. CDR3 length: 18 amino acids. The CDR3 region is CASSYHGQGAKGDYGYTF. CDR3 nucleotide sequence: TGTGCCAGCAGTTACCACGGACAGGGGGCTAAAGGGGACTATGGCTACACCTTC.

This clonotype was recorded many times. The J gene is TRBJ2-7, the V gene TRBV5-1; D gene unclear. This CDR3 comprises 15 residues. Deletions cut 4 bases from V and 0 bases from J, with 14 bases between. In germline, CDR1 is SGHRS, CDR2 YFSETQ. The CDR3 is CASSGRLDVSYEQYF. The CDR3, as DNA: TGCGCCAGCAGCGGCCGCCTGGACGTCTCCTACGAGCAGTACTTC.

CDR3 nucleotides: TGTGCCAGCTCACCATCCGTGAACCCTGGAAACACCATATATTTT. Protein: CASSPSVNPGNTIYF. The rearrangement uses TRBV18 and TRBJ1-3; D gene uncertain. CDR1 and CDR2 (germline): KGHSH, LQKENI. Trimming removed 2 bases at V and 2 bases at J, with 10 bases between. The CDR3 runs to 15 residues. Drawing the rest from reference TRBV18 and TRBJ1-3, the complete variable domain is NAGVMQNPRHLVRRRGQEARLRCSPMKGHSHVYWYRQLPEEGLKFMVYLQKENIIDESGMPKERFSAEFPKEGPSILRIQQVVRGDSAAYFCASSPSVNPGNTIYFGEGSWLTVV.

The V gene is TRBV5-1, the J gene TRBJ2-1; D is possibly TRBD1 (6 bases). The V gene lost 6 bases and the J gene lost 6 bases, with 19 bases spanning the gap. The V gene's germline CDR1 is SGHRS and CDR2 YFSETQ. The CDR3 has 15 residues. This CDR3 is CASTKGDQRLNEQFF. The CDR3 coding sequence is TGCGCCAGCACAAAGGGGGACCAACGTCTCAATGAGCAGTTCTTC. Looking up the rest from reference TRBV5-1 and TRBJ2-1 gives the full variable domain: KAGVTQTPRYLIKTRGQQVTLSCSPISGHRSVSWYQQTPGQGLQFLFEYFSETQRNKGNFPGRFSGRQFSNSRSEMNVSTLELGDSALYLCASTKGDQRLNEQFFGPGTRLTVL.

This clonotype appeared many times. The chain is built from TRBV6-1 and TRBJ1-1; 7 bases align to TRBD1. V dropped 5 bases and J dropped 0; count of bases not matched to a gene: 6. Germline-derived CDR1 and CDR2 are MNHNS and SASEGT. The CDR3 contains 15 residues. CDR3 DNA: TGTGCCAGCAGTCCCCGGACAGGAGTGAACACTGAAGCTTTCTTT. It translates to CASSPRTGVNTEAFF.

This clonotype was seen repeatedly, ten times or more. This chain links TRBV12-3 or TRBV12-4 with TRBJ2-1, with TRBD1 as a possible D gene (6 bases). The CDR3 consists of 17 residues. V gave up 4 bases and J gave up 4 bases, with 20 bases separating them. Written as DNA, the CDR3 is TGTGCCAGCAGTTCCTATAACGAACAGGGTCAATACAATGAGCAGTTCTTC. Translated, it gives CASSSYNEQGQYNEQFF.

This clonotype showed up many times. V and J are TRBV5-1 and TRBJ1-1, with TRBD1 identical over 9 bases. The CDR3 consists of 15 residues. The germline V gene encodes CDR1 SGHRS and CDR2 YFSETQ. V shed 3 bases and J 1 base; nucleotides not matched to a gene: 4. The CDR3 spells CASSYPDRGNTEAFF. The CDR3 DNA follows: TGCGCCAGCAGCTACCCGGACAGGGGGAACACTGAAGCTTTCTTT. Looking up the rest from reference TRBV5-1 and TRBJ1-1 gives the full variable domain: KAGVTQTPRYLIKTRGQQVTLSCSPISGHRSVSWYQQTPGQGLQFLFEYFSETQRNKGNFPGRFSGRQFSNSRSEMNVSTLELGDSALYLCASSYPDRGNTEAFFGQGTRLTVV.

In this sample, this clonotype turned up many times. The chain is built from TRBV3-1 and TRBJ1-6, with 7 nucleotides matching TRBD1. J gave up 5 bases and V 1 base, and 2 bases lay outside the gene matches. The germline V gene has CDR1 LGHDT and CDR2 YNNKEL (reference sequence). The CDR3 totals 15 residues. The CDR3 loop is CASSQGTGDNSPLHF. The DNA of the CDR3 is TGTGCCAGCAGCCAAGGAACAGGGGATAATTCACCCCTCCACTTT.

To note about this clonotype: A read error is possible here, since a much larger clone lies one base away. The genes are TRBV11-2 and TRBJ2-5; a possible D gene is TRBD2 (6 bases). Germline V gives CDR1 SGHAT, CDR2 FQNNGV. CDR3 size: 15 residues. CDR3 amino acids: CASSFNSGFQEAQYF. CDR3 DNA sequence: TGTGCCAGCAGCTTCAATAGCGGATTCCAAGAGGCCCAGTACTTC.

This clonotype was seen repeatedly, ten times or more. CDR3 sequence reads: CSARDAGAGANVLTF. The CDR3 DNA follows: TGCAGTGCTAGAGACGCAGGGGCCGGGGCCAACGTCCTGACTTTC. This rearrangement joins TRBV20-1 to TRBJ2-6; a weak D match, TRBD1 (6 bases). The CDR3 covers 15 residues. The V end lost 0 bases, the J end lost 4 bases, and 10 bases lay between the germline ends. Germline V gene data show CDR1 as DFQATT and CDR2 as SNEGSKA (reference sequence).

There are many counts of this clonotype. The chain links TRBV5-1 to TRBJ2-7; tentatively, D is TRBD2 (5 bases). The CDR3 length is 15 residues. The germline gives CDR1 SGHRS, CDR2 YFSETQ. V dropped 2 bases and J dropped 3 bases, with 15 bases sitting between them. The CDR3 region has the DNA TGCGCCAGCAGCTTCCGGGAATTTAGATACTACGAGCAGTACTTC. It encodes CASSFREFRYYEQYF.

In this sample, this clonotype turned up many times. V usage is TRBV18 and J usage is TRBJ2-5; 9 bases are shared with TRBD2. CDR3 length: 14 amino acids. V lost 1 base to trimming and J lost 5 bases; unmatched junction nucleotides: 2. Germline CDR1 and CDR2: KGHSH and LQKENI. CDR3 sequence: CASSPLAGVETQYF. The CDR3 region has the DNA TGTGCCAGCTCACCACTAGCGGGAGTTGAGACCCAGTACTTC.

Points on this clonotype: Because the CDR3 is missing its conserved closing phenylalanine or tryptophan, this is likely a read error. The CDR3 coding sequence is TGTGCCACCACTCCCGGGAGCGGGGGGACTCTCACAGATACGCAGTATTCT. It yields the protein CATTPGSGGTLTDTQYS. J is TRBJ2-3 and V is TRBV24-1; TRBD2 aligns across 9 bases. Germline V lookup: CDR1 KGHDR, CDR2 SFDVKD. The trim removed 8 bases at V and 2 bases at J, leaving 13 bases unmatched. The CDR3 runs to 17 residues.

This clonotype occurred many times. The chain couples TRBV3-1 to TRBJ1-1; D is ambiguous. V was pared by 1 base and J by 2 bases, with 5 bases between. The germline gives CDR1 LGHDT, CDR2 YNNKEL (reference sequence). This CDR3 contains 13 residues. The CDR3, as DNA: TGTGCCAGCAGCCAAGGGGCCAACACTGAAGCTTTCTTT. Its translation is CASSQGANTEAFF.

This clonotype has a count of ten or more. V and J are TRBV20-1 and TRBJ1-1; weak D call: TRBD1 (6 bases). Trimming removed 3 bases at V and 6 bases at J, with 17 bases between. This CDR3 is 14 amino acids long. Germline assignment: CDR1 DFQATT and CDR2 SNEGSKA (reference sequence). The CDR3 region has the DNA TGCAGTGCTAGGCAGCACAGGGAAGACGCTGAAGCTTTCTTT. Translated: CSARQHREDAEAFF.

The table lists this clonotype with many counts. V gene TRBV18 combines with J gene TRBJ2-2; no clear D gene. Germline V gene sequence: CDR1 KGHSH, CDR2 LQKENI. The CDR3 covers 13 residues. The V and J ends lost 3 bases and 3 bases respectively, with 5 bases between them. This CDR3 is CASSPTHTGELFF. In nucleotides, the CDR3 is TGTGCCAGCTCACCGACCCACACCGGGGAGCTGTTTTTT.

This clonotype was seen many times. The CDR3 nucleotides are TGTGCCAGCAGTGAACCGGGACTAGCGGGACCCTACGAGCAGTACTTC. Protein: CASSEPGLAGPYEQYF. This chain joins TRBV6-1 and TRBJ2-7, with 13 bases that match TRBD2. Per germline, CDR1 MNHNS and CDR2 SASEGT. The CDR3 consists of 16 residues. V was pared by 2 bases and J by 2 bases, with 3 bases of the junction left unmatched.

This clonotype was counted at least ten times. The chain joins TRBV12-3 or TRBV12-4 to TRBJ1-1; TRBD1 is a possible D gene (5 bases). CDR3 length: 15 amino acids. Trimming took 1 base from V and 7 from J, leaving 16 bases between them. The CDR3 loop is CASSLGQTQTDEAFF. The CDR3 bases are TGTGCCAGCAGTTTAGGGCAGACCCAGACAGATGAAGCTTTCTTT.